This T cell receptor beta chain was identified in a study of T-cell memory formation after mild COVID-19 (dated by TCRdb to about 2021). As for the study more broadly: TCR sequence clusters from the two donors were found to be largely donor specific. The cohort was made up of two young adult volunteers, one female and one male, who were previously healthy. In two donors, T-cell clones that expanded and contracted after mild COVID-19 were tracked by sequencing TCRalpha and TCRbeta repertoires over time. General findings and caveats noted by the study authors: Some responding clones were found in pre-infection memory, which suggests that pre-existing cross-reactive memory T cells took part in the SARS-CoV-2 response. SARS-CoV-2 specificity of the second-wave clones peaking on day 37 was not confirmed. From day 15 to 85, contracting clones showed balanced CD4/CD8 phenotypes, whereas a second wave of clones that expanded from day 15 to 37 leaned towards CD4+. Only a couple of mild cases were covered in the study, and larger cohorts including severe cases with pre-infection samples were considered necessary. Contracting CD4+ clones appeared mostly in the CM and EM memory subsets, whereas CD8+ clones were enriched in EMRA.

Ficoll-Paque density gradient centrifugation was the method used to isolate PBMCs. Sequenced using an Illumina NovaSeq 6000. cDNA libraries for TCRalpha and TCRbeta were prepared by 5'RACE using constant-segment primers, with sample barcodes and unique molecular identifiers added. RNA was extracted from every sample with Trizol reagent. Amplification of the libraries took two PCR steps, and the second step added a second sample barcode plus Illumina TruSeq adapters. Sequencing of the libraries was done on an Illumina NovaSeq, producing 2 x 150 bp paired-end reads. The paper's processing steps were these. Reads were demultiplexed and collapsed into UMI-guided consensus sequences with migec v1.2.7. Using mixcr v2.1.11, the UMI consensuses were aligned to TRA and TRB V and J templates and assembled into clonotypes. A clonotype was counted as expanded or contracted only if both edgeR and NoisET called the change significant, with noise models trained on biological replicates. edgeR calls used a false discovery rate-adjusted p below 0.01 and a log2 fold-change threshold of 1. As an exploratory analysis of dynamics, max-normalized trajectories of the 1000 most abundant clonotypes were examined with PCA combined with hierarchical clustering. The CD4 or CD8 phenotype of responding clones was assigned using the separately sequenced CD4+ and CD8+ repertoires. The public reads were run again by TCRdb, first through fastp at Q25 and then through MiXCR, and only productive beta chains were kept. Rows are combined by CDR3 protein, so each entry shows the most common genes and DNA. TCRdb, not the original authors, processed these V and J calls. In this sample the table shows roughly 100,000 distinct CDR3 sequences, about 12% of which occur a single time. Of the sample, about 29% is held by the ten largest clones.

Including cysteine and phenylalanine, the CDR3 has 15 amino acids. The read is trimmed to its CDR3 DNA, 45 bases read in frame from base 1. According to the germline V gene, CDR1 reads KGHSH and CDR2 reads LQKENI. V and J are trimmed by 3 bases and 0 bases, and the gene matches miss 3 bases of the junction. A note on this clonotype: Its recognized antigen is unknown. Per-base quality was not reported, and no clone a single base away is much larger than it.

The sample taken for sequencing was PBMCs or a T cell subset sorted from them (not recorded which). In this chain, TRBV18 is recombined with TRBJ2-7; the junction holds 9 bases that match TRBD1. This clonotype originated in an adult woman who had mild COVID-19 (a few samples of this study predate the infection). The sample titles of this study are shuffled in the database, so cell type and time point are left out; the donor was told from shared clones. The nucleotide sequence is given as TGTGCCAGCTCACCTTGGGACAGGGACTCCTACGAGCAGTACTTC. This sequence encodes CASSPWDRDSYEQYF.